The rows below give T cell receptor beta chains drawn from one sample of a study of blood T cell repertoires in COVID-19. The protocol was immunoSEQ multiplex PCR, while the TCRdb copy is restricted to in-frame clones and leaves out a portion. The repertoire has around 130,000 clones, over 80% of them found once; the top ten carry about 11%. Sequencing used peripheral blood. These receptors all stem from a man in his 60s with active or convalescent COVID-19. Both conserved end residues are part of each CDR3. D genes are given only for firm matches. Only some rows state a clone size, as once, few, many or a class for expanded clones.

TRBJ2-2,TRBV9,NA,NA,CASSVEGMSTGELFF,TGTGCCAGCAGCGTCGAGGGTATGAGCACCGGGGAGCTGTTTTTT
TRBJ2-1,TRBV28,NA,TRBD2,CASSSMDWLAGVNEQFF,TGTGCCAGCAGTTCTATGGACTGGCTAGCGGGAGTGAATGAGCAGTTCTTC
TRBJ1-2,TRBV28,NA,TRBD1,CASRPRTGINYGYTF,TGTGCCAGCAGACCCCGGACAGGGATTAACTATGGCTACACCTTC
TRBJ2-7,TRBV25-1,few,TRBD2,CAIGEAGVYEQYF,TGTGCCATAGGGGAAGCGGGGGTCTACGAGCAGTACTTC
TRBJ2-1,TRBV5-4,NA,NA,CASSRRVQSSYNEQFF,TGTGCCAGCAGCCGCCGGGTCCAGAGCTCCTACAATGAGCAGTTCTTC
TRBJ2-7,TRBV11-3,NA,TRBD1,CASSAGTGVSYEQYF,TGTGCCAGCAGCGCCGGGACAGGGGTCTCCTACGAGCAGTACTTC
TRBJ2-1,TRBV28,NA,TRBD2,CASRPSGTWYNEQFF,TGTGCCAGCAGGCCTAGCGGGACTTGGTACAATGAGCAGTTCTTC
TRBJ1-1,TRBV6-5,NA,NA,CASSRGYLNTEAFF,TGTGCCAGCAGCAGGGGATACTTGAACACTGAAGCTTTCTTT
TRBJ2-3,TRBV9,NA,NA,CASSVAGRGTDTQYF,TGTGCCAGCAGCGTAGCCGGCAGGGGAACAGATACGCAGTATTTT
TRBJ2-4,TRBV19,NA,TRBD2,CASSPGTSGRGNIQYF,TGTGCCAGTAGTCCCGGGACTAGCGGGAGAGGAAACATTCAGTACTTC
TRBJ1-5,TRBV19,NA,NA,CASRPRGRAGNQPQHF,TGTGCCAGTAGACCCCGGGGGAGGGCAGGAAATCAGCCCCAGCATTTT
TRBJ2-1,TRBV3-1/TRBV3-2,NA,NA,CASSQVGGRVSRNEQFF,TGTGCCAGCAGCCAAGTAGGGGGGAGGGTAAGTAGAAATGAGCAGTTCTTC
TRBJ2-1,TRBV11-3,NA,NA,CASSLESTYNEQFF,TGTGCCAGCAGCTTAGAGAGTACCTACAATGAGCAGTTCTTC
TRBJ2-1,TRBV29-1,NA,NA,CSVATAYNEQFF,TGCAGCGTTGCAACAGCTTACAATGAGCAGTTCTTC
TRBJ2-1,TRBV28,NA,NA,CASRQPGYEQFF,TGTGCCAGCAGGCAGCCGGGTTATGAGCAGTTCTTC
TRBJ2-5,TRBV11-2,NA,NA,CASSLGFQETQYF,TGTGCCAGCAGCCTCGGTTTCCAAGAGACCCAGTACTTC
TRBJ2-3,TRBV2,few,TRBD2,CASTPPLAGFTDTQYF,TGTGCCAGCACCCCCCCACTAGCGGGGTTCACAGATACGCAGTATTTT
TRBJ2-7,TRBV9,NA,NA,CASSVVDSQGEQYF,TGTGCCAGCAGCGTAGTGGACTCCCAGGGGGAGCAGTACTTC
TRBJ1-5,TRBV19,NA,TRBD1,CASSIDTGGPQPQHF,TGTGCCAGTAGTATAGATACAGGGGGCCCTCAGCCCCAGCATTTT
TRBJ1-2,TRBV19,NA,NA,CASSKDGIRVNGYTF,TGTGCCAGTAGTAAGGACGGCATCAGGGTTAATGGCTACACCTTC
TRBJ1-6,TRBV2,NA,TRBD1,CATSGQGSNSPLHF,TGTGCCACCTCCGGACAGGGTTCTAATTCACCCCTCCACTTT
TRBJ2-7,TRBV15,NA,NA,CATSKYGSSGEQYF,TGTGCCACCAGCAAGTACGGGAGTTCGGGCGAGCAGTACTTC
TRBJ1-4,TRBV28,NA,NA,CASSKGGANEKLFF,TGTGCCAGCAGCAAGGGGGGGGCCAATGAAAAACTGTTTTTT
TRBJ1-4,TRBV2,NA,NA,CASLLDRHNEKLFF,TGTGCCAGCTTACTCGACAGACATAATGAAAAACTGTTTTTT
TRBJ1-4,TRBV10-2,NA,TRBD1,CASSSQGSGLEKLFF,TGCGCCAGCAGTTCACAGGGGAGTGGATTGGAAAAACTGTTTTTT
TRBJ1-5,TRBV6-5,NA,NA,CASSSDGNNNQPQHF,TGTGCCAGCAGTTCGGACGGGAATAATAATCAGCCCCAGCATTTT
TRBJ1-5,TRBV28,NA,NA,CASTGGVGQPQHF,TGTGCCAGCACGGGGGGCGTAGGACAGCCCCAGCATTTT
TRBJ2-1,TRBV7-2,once,NA,CASSSGTLEQFF,TGTGCCAGCAGCAGTGGGACTTTGGAGCAGTTCTTC
TRBJ1-6,TRBV6-2/TRBV6-3,NA,NA,CASSYSTGTGSPLHF,TGTGCCAGCAGTTACTCTACAGGGACCGGTTCACCCCTCCACTTT
TRBJ2-3,TRBV7-2,NA,NA,CASSSRQLNTQYF,TGTGCCAGCAGCTCCAGACAGCTGAATACGCAGTATTTT
TRBJ2-1,TRBV18,NA,TRBD1,CASSPSGRGWEQFF,TGTGCCAGCTCACCGTCGGGCAGGGGGTGGGAGCAGTTCTTC
TRBJ2-7,TRBV25-1,once,NA,CASSESATYEQYF,TGTGCCAGCAGTGAATCTGCCACTTACGAGCAGTACTTC
TRBJ2-2,TRBV3-1/TRBV3-2,NA,TRBD2,CASRITSGNTGELFF,TGTGCCAGCAGGATAACTAGCGGGAACACCGGGGAGCTGTTTTTT
TRBJ2-7,TRBV21-1,NA,NA,CASSQISQGCGEQYF,TGTGCCAGCAGCCAAATCAGCCAGGGGTGTGGCGAGCAGTACTTC
TRBJ2-2,TRBV18,NA,TRBD2,CASSVRLAGGFANTGELFF,TGTGCCAGCTCTGTCCGACTAGCGGGCGGATTCGCGAACACCGGGGAGCTGTTTTTT
TRBJ2-2,TRBV4-1,NA,TRBD2,CASSHTRRGMAGELFF,TGCGCCAGCAGCCACACCCGGCGGGGGATGGCCGGGGAGCTGTTTTTT
TRBJ2-1,TRBV19,NA,TRBD2,CASSSSGSPNEQFF,TGTGCCAGTAGTAGCAGCGGGAGTCCAAATGAGCAGTTCTTC
TRBJ1-1,TRBV14,NA,NA,CASSQELMNTEAFF,TGTGCCAGCAGCCAAGAACTCATGAACACTGAAGCTTTCTTT
TRBJ2-1,TRBV4-2,NA,NA,CASSQDRGGTGNEQFF,TGTGCCAGCAGCCAAGATAGGGGCGGGACGGGTAATGAGCAGTTCTTC
TRBJ1-2,TRBV5-1,NA,NA,CASSLGVLYGYTF,TGCGCCAGCAGCTTAGGAGTCCTCTATGGCTACACCTTC
TRBJ2-5,TRBV28,NA,TRBD2,CASSFDWGGNQETQYF,TGTGCCAGCAGTTTTGATTGGGGGGGGAATCAAGAGACCCAGTACTTC
TRBJ2-1,TRBV9,NA,TRBD1,CASSAGQGVGNEQFF,TGTGCCAGCAGCGCGGGACAGGGCGTTGGCAATGAGCAGTTCTTC
TRBJ1-2,TRBV6-5,NA,NA,CASSYSRREVYGYTF,TGTGCCAGCAGTTACTCGAGGAGGGAGGTCTATGGCTACACCTTC
TRBJ2-7,TRBV5-1,NA,NA,CASSRKVAAVYEQYF,TGCGCCAGCAGCCGGAAGGTGGCGGCGGTATACGAGCAGTACTTC
TRBJ1-2,TRBV28,NA,NA,CASSLRGSPYGYTF,TGTGCCAGCAGTTTAAGGGGGTCCCCCTATGGCTACACCTTC
TRBJ2-7,TRBV9,NA,NA,CASSAGRSYEQYF,TGTGCCAGCAGCGCCGGGAGATCCTACGAGCAGTACTTC
TRBJ2-2,TRBV7-8,NA,TRBD2,CASSLSGRLAGELFF,TGTGCCAGCAGCTTAAGCGGGAGACTCGCCGGGGAGCTGTTTTTT
TRBJ2-2,TRBV18,NA,TRBD2,CASSPGLAGANGELFF,TGTGCCAGCTCCCCAGGACTAGCGGGAGCTAACGGGGAGCTGTTTTTT
TRBJ1-2,TRBV4-2,NA,NA,CASSQDGGVLVGYTF,TGTGCCAGCAGCCAAGATGGCGGGGTTTTGGTTGGCTACACCTTC
TRBJ1-2,TRBV7-9,NA,NA,CASSSSRSWAYGYTF,TGTGCCAGCAGCTCCTCCCGTTCCTGGGCCTATGGCTACACCTTC
TRBJ1-3,TRBV5-6,NA,NA,CASSGGGRSGNTIYF,TGTGCCAGCAGCGGGGGAGGGCGATCTGGAAACACCATATATTTT
TRBJ2-4,TRBV28,NA,TRBD1,CASSSDRRLLAKNIQYF,TGTGCCAGCAGTTCGGACAGGCGCCTGTTAGCCAAAAACATTCAGTACTTC
TRBJ2-2,TRBV24-1,few,TRBD1,CATSDPGQGKMTGELFF,TGTGCCACCAGTGATCCGGGACAGGGAAAGATGACCGGGGAGCTGTTTTTT